This T cell receptor (beta chain) was retrieved from a study of graft-versus-host responses after intestinal transplantation. Study summary: Each recipient received a multivisceral, liver-intestinal, or isolated intestinal graft.

Measured with immunoSEQ multiplex PCR; TCRdb has only the in-frame clones, and not every one. Of some 110,000 clones listed, around 94% are singletons. Regarding this clone: Its cognate antigen is unknown.

The V and J ends lost 4 bases and 0 bases respectively, with 13 bases between them. Per germline, CDR1 SGHTA and CDR2 FQGNSA. The CDR3 totals 15 residues. The rearrangement uses TRBV7-2 and TRBJ2-7; a possible D gene is TRBD2 (6 bases). The sequence derives from a human donor who was the organ donor for an intestinal transplant. The sequenced sample was unstimulated CD8+ T cells sorted from spleen or lymph node cells, obtained before transplant. CDR3 coding DNA: TGTGCCAGCAGCTCCGGGACTCAGAGCTCCTACGAGCAGTACTTC. It is translated as CASSSGTQSSYEQYF.